One T cell receptor beta chain is described in this entry. The antigen is not known. The V gene's germline CDR1 is DFQATT and CDR2 SNEGSKA (reference sequence). V lost 0 bases and J 7 bases, leaving 19 bases between the germline ends. The CDR3 is 16 amino acids. The data derive from a study of identical twins. Study results and caveats: Fewer insertions marked abundant cord blood beta clonotypes; young adult naive trended weakly, memory not at all. Excess sharing between twins was weaker in beta out-of-frame sequences.

Each CDR3 protein gets one entry after TCRdb re-called the 5' RACE reads with MiXCR. The table includes about 530,000 distinct CDR3 sequences, more than 20% detected once. These data also featured in a second study, about yellow fever vaccine responses in identical twins.

This sequence originates from a woman aged 18-29 years in good health. Sequencing was done on a sample of CD4+ T cells sorted from blood. The chain joins TRBV20-1 to TRBJ2-1; maybe TRBD2 (5 bases). The CDR3: CSARDGRELLGNEQFF. CDR3 in DNA: TGCAGTGCTAGAGATGGCCGGGAACTCTTGGGGAATGAGCAGTTCTTC.